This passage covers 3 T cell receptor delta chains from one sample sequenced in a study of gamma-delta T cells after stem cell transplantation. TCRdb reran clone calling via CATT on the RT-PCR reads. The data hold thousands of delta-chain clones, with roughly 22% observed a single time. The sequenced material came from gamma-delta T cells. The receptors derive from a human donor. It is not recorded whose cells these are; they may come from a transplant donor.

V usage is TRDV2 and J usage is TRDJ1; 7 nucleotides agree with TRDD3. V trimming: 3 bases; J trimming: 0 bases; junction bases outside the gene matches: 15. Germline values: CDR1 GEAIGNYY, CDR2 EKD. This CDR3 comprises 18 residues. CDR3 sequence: CACDATRGMGVDTDKLIF. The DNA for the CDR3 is TGTGCCTGTGACGCAACGAGGGGGATGGGGGTTGACACCGATAAACTCATCTTT.

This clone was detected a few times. CDR3 DNA: TGTGCTCTTGGGGACCGGATCGCCAGGAACTGGGGGATACGGGCCACCGATAAACTCATCTTT. Its translation is CALGDRIARNWGIRATDKLIF. The chain links TRDV1 to TRDJ1; 13 nucleotides align to TRDD3. The ends lost 3 bases at V and 1 base at J; junction bases unmatched: 17. Germline CDR1 TSWWSYY, CDR2 QGS. CDR3 length: 21 amino acids.

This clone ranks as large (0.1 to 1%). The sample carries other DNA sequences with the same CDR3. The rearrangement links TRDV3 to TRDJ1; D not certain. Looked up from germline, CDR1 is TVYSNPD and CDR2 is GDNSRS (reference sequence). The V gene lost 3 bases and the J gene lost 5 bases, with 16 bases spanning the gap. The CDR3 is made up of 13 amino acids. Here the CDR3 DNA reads TGTGCCTTCCGCATAAATCCGGGAGATAAACTCATCTTT. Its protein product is CAFRINPGDKLIF.